The 8 T cell receptor beta chains in this list originate from one sample, sequenced in a study of CD8+ T cells in alopecia areata. RNA extraction and reverse transcription yielded cDNA as sequencing template. Sequenced by immunoSEQ multiplex PCR; TCRdb stores in-frame clones only, minus some. The table lists fewer than 200,000 clones, approximately 52% of them singletons. Treatment reported: oral pan-JAK inhibitor, 5-10 mg twice daily. The material sequenced was CD4+ T cells sorted from blood, taken at approximately week 61, from a patient treated with tofacitinib. The receptors shown here come from a human donor with alopecia areata.

V gene TRBV11-2 combines with J gene TRBJ2-7; 9 bases map to TRBD1. This CDR3 region has 15 residues. The germline CDR1 and CDR2 sequences are SGHAT and FQNNGV. Trimming removed 5 bases from V and 0 bases from J; junction bases left unmatched: 5. DNA of the CDR3: TGTGCCAGCAGCCCTAGGGGACAGGGCTCCTACGAGCAGTACTTC. Its translation is CASSPRGQGSYEQYF.

The chain carries TRBV29-1 and TRBJ2-7; perhaps TRBD2 as D (6 bases). Germline V gives CDR1 SQVTM, CDR2 ANQGSEA. The CDR3 consists of 12 residues. Trimming stripped 4 bases from V and 1 base from J, with 8 bases between. In DNA form, the CDR3 reads TGCAGCGTTGGGGGACTGTCCTACGAGCAGTACTTC. Translation gives CSVGGLSYEQYF.

The chain has TRBV29-1 and TRBJ1-2, with D tentatively TRBD1 (5 bases). Germline CDR1 is SQVTM and CDR2 is ANQGSEA. The V end lost 4 bases, the J end lost 4 bases, and 13 bases lay between the germline ends. This CDR3 has 13 amino acids. The CDR3 bases are TGCAGCGTTGTGCGGGGGGAAATCTATGGCTACACCTTC. It is translated as CSVVRGEIYGYTF.

V and J are TRBV6-5 and TRBJ1-1; no firm D call. V lost 2 bases to trimming and J lost 9 bases, with 7 bases between them. Looked up from germline, CDR1 is MNHEY and CDR2 is SVGAGI. The CDR3 totals 11 residues. CDR3 amino acids: CASSYRNKAFF. The CDR3 DNA sequence: TGTGCCAGCAGTTACAGGAATAAAGCTTTCTTT.

The chain combines TRBV9 with TRBJ2-1; 8 nucleotides match TRBD2. The CDR3 is made up of 15 amino acids. J was trimmed by 8 bases and V by 0 bases; bases with no gene match: 7. Germline V lookup: CDR1 SGDLS, CDR2 YYNGEE. CDR3 in amino acids: CASSVAGGRKDEQFF. CDR3 sequence (DNA): TGTGCCAGCAGCGTAGCGGGGGGGCGGAAGGATGAGCAGTTCTTC.

This chain uses TRBV2 with TRBJ2-7; weak D call: TRBD2 (7 bases). CDR1 SNHLY and CDR2 FYNNEI come from the germline V gene. CDR3 length: 16 amino acids. Trimming pared 3 bases from V and 0 bases from J, leaving 15 bases between. CDR3 DNA sequence: TGTGCCAGCAGTGATCCCGGGGGGCCGAGCTCCTACGAGCAGTACTTC. Its translation: CASSDPGGPSSYEQYF.

Written as DNA, the CDR3 is TGTGCCAGCAGCTTAATCTTCCAGCGCTACTCCTACAATGAGCAGTTCTTC. As protein: CASSLIFQRYSYNEQFF. This chain joins TRBV7-9 and TRBJ2-1; D call uncertain. This CDR3 spans 17 amino acids. V was clipped by 2 bases and J by 0 bases, with 14 bases between them. Per the germline V gene, CDR1 is SEHNR and CDR2 is FQNEAQ (reference sequence).

The chain recombines TRBV29-1 with TRBJ1-2; weak D call: TRBD1 (6 bases). V lost 4 bases to trimming and J lost 5 bases, with 8 bases between them. This CDR3 has 11 residues. Per the germline V gene, CDR1 is SQVTM and CDR2 is ANQGSEA. CDR3 nucleotides: TGCAGCGTTGGTACAGGGTATGGCTACACCTTC. It translates to CSVGTGYGYTF.